The present TCR beta chain was sequenced within a study of shared clonotypes between healthy human individuals. Broader study findings: Compared with memory subsets, naive subsets generally had larger estimated richness. The study found 4.5% to 5% of naive CD4 clonotypes shared across four donors.

In the sorted-subset replicate PCRs, 150 to 200 ng DNA, tens of thousands of T cell genomes, was used. TCRdb's table, derived via immunoSEQ multiplex PCR, lists solely in-frame clones and lacks some. The table lists 2.3 million or so clones, over 90% of them singletons. Investigators divided CD4+ cells into CD45RA+ naive and CD45RA-negative memory subsets. This CDR3 spans 11 amino acids. The trim removed 5 bases at V and 6 bases at J, leaving 0 bases unmatched. The V gene's germline CDR1 is GTSNPN and CDR2 SVGIG (reference sequence). This clone appeared a few times. The antigen remains unidentified. The gene calls are TRBV30 and TRBJ1-1; 10 nucleotides agree with TRBD1. Sequenced sample: naive CD4+ T cells from PBMCs. The subset is: CD45RA+ positively selected. The TCR sequence derives from a man between 18 and 29 years old in good health. Some clones in this sample may be carry-over from other donors' samples. DNA for the CDR3: TGTGCCTGGGACAGGGGGCCTGAAGCTTTCTTT. It encodes CAWDRGPEAFF.